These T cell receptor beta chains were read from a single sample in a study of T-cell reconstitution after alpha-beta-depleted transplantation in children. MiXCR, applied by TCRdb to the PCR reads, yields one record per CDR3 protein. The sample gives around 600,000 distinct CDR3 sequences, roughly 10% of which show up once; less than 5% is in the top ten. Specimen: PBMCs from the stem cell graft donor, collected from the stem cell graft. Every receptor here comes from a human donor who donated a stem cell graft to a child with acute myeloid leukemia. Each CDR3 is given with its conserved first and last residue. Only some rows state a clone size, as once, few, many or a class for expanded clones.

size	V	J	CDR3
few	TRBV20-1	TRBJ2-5	CSARSTGKRAEQETQYF
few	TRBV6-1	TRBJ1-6	CASSVGWARSPLHF
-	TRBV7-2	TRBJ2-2	CASSLRTSGAGELFF
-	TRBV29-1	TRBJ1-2	CSVEDRDWYGYTF
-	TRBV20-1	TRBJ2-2	CSARWRGELFF
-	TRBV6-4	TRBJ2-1	CASSDRLAGTKQFF
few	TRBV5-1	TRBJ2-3	CASSLRSPGAGGFILHTDTQYF
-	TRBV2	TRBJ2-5	CASSVILAAQEAQYF
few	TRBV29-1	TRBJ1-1	CSVEGQTNTEAFF
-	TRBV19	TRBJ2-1	CGTSRRQSGNEQFF
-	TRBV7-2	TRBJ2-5	CASSPSLRGRQETQYF
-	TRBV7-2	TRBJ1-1	CASSLAGKSNTEAFF
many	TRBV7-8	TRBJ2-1	CASSPRLAGIYNEQFF
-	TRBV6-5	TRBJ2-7	CASSNRGGLALVFYEQYF
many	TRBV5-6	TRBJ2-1	CASSIPGLLENEQFF
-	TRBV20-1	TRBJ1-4	CSARDRLNEKMFF
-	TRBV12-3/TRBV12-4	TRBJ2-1	CASSDYLAGGRNEQFF
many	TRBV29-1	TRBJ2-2	CSAGAGSDTGELFF
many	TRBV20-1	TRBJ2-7	CSATGTNKFSYEQYF
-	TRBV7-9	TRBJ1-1	CASSPWGLNTEAFF
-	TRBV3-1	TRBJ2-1	CASSQEGPLSSYNEQFF
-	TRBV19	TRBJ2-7	CASSIGGRGGREQYF
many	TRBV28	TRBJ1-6	CASSGRTNSPLHF
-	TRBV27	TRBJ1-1	CASSLSEAMNTEAFF
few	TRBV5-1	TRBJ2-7	CASSPRAGGPYEQYF
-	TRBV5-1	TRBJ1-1	CASSTRQGEGTEAFF
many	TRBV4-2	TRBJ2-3	CASSQETDTQYF
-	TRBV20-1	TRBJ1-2	CSARDLTGKSYTF
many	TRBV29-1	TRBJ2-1	CSVDAGYNEQFF
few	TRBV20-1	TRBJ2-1	CSAIDTSYNEQFF
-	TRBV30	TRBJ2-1	CAWRTILPGLRYGEQFF
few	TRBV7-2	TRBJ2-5	CASTSGGRREETQYF
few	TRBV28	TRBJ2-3	CAVRGQSFTDTQYF
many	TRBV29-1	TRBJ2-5	CSVQSRDQETQYF
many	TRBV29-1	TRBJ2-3	CSVDQGAIDTQYF
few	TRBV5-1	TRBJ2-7	CASSLVGTGTYEQYF
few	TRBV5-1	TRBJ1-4	CASSLRTNEKLFF
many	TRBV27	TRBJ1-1	CASSPLTRLTEAFF